The 15 T cell receptor beta chains presented below share a single source sample, sequenced in a study of blood T cell repertoires in COVID-19. Clones were sequenced by immunoSEQ multiplex PCR, and TCRdb holds only the in-frame ones, with some missing. Of 320,000 or so clones in the sample, roughly 90% were seen once. The sequenced sample consisted of PBMCs or T cells enriched from blood (not recorded which). The origin of the receptors is a man between 60 and 70 years old who had recovered from COVID-19.

This chain uses TRBV28 with TRBJ1-5, with D uncertain. V lost 5 bases to trimming and J lost 14 bases, with 13 bases between them. Germline V lookup: CDR1 MDHEN, CDR2 SYDVKM. The CDR3 spans 11 residues. For the CDR3, the DNA is TGTGCCAGCAGTAGGGCGGGTGACAAGCATTTT. Protein product: CASSRAGDKHF.

The CDR3 DNA sequence: TGTGCCAGCAGTTTAGGACGGGGAGGAGATACGCAGTATTTT. Translation: CASSLGRGGDTQYF. The genes are TRBV27 and TRBJ2-3, with TRBD2 as a possible D gene (6 bases). This CDR3 comprises 14 residues. Trimming cost V 2 bases and J 5 bases, with 11 bases left between them. The germline V gene encodes CDR1 MNHEY and CDR2 SMNVEV (reference sequence).

The chain is built from TRBV5-1 and TRBJ1-1; 8 bases are a match to TRBD1. With V trimmed by 4 bases and J by 1 base, 6 bases remained unmatched. Germline V CDR1 and CDR2: SGHRS, YFSETQ. The CDR3 is 15 residues long. CDR3 in DNA: TGCGCCAGCAGCCCCTGGACAGGGAAGAACACTGAAGCTTTCTTT. It translates to CASSPWTGKNTEAFF.

A remark on this clone: At one end, the junction sequence differs from germline, possibly due to a read error. This rearrangement joins TRBV27 to TRBJ2-1, with TRBD1 as a possible D gene (6 bases). Germline loops: CDR1 MNHEY, CDR2 SMNVEV (reference sequence). This CDR3 spans 13 amino acids. The CDR3 is CSRDNRSYNEQFF. The CDR3 DNA is TGCTCCCGGGACAACCGCTCCTACAATGAGCAGTTCTTC.

This clone came up once. CDR3: CASSVNTQGFGTF. CDR3 sequence (DNA): TGTGCCAGCAGCGTGAATACCCAGGGGTTCGGCACCTTC. V gene TRBV7-9 combines with J gene TRBJ1-2; TRBD1 might be the D (6 bases). With 5 bases removed from V and 13 bases from J, the gap between germline ends came to 20 bases. The CDR3 covers 13 residues. CDR1 and CDR2 from the germline V gene are SEHNR and FQNEAQ (reference sequence).

This clone was counted once. The J gene is TRBJ2-5, the V gene TRBV5-4; TRBD2 matches 7 bases. V trimming: 4 bases; J trimming: 3 bases; junction bases outside the gene matches: 6. CDR1 is SGHNT, CDR2 YYREEE, per germline (reference sequence). CDR3 length: 14 amino acids. The CDR3 region has the DNA TGTGCCAGCAGCATCGGAGCGGGAAAAGAGACCCAGTACTTC. It encodes CASSIGAGKETQYF.

This clone was recorded a few times. The chain uses TRBV18 and TRBJ1-5; TRBD1 is a possible D gene (6 bases). Germline V gene data show CDR1 as KGHSH and CDR2 as LQKENI. With 4 bases removed from V and 5 bases from J, the gap between germline ends came to 12 bases. This CDR3 region has 14 residues. CDR3 amino acids: CASSQTGLDQPQHF. As DNA, the CDR3 is TGTGCCAGCTCACAAACAGGGCTCGATCAGCCCCAGCATTTT.

The V gene is TRBV24-1, the J gene TRBJ1-1; 8 nucleotides match TRBD1. The CDR3 is made up of 15 amino acids. Germline V gene lookup returns CDR1 KGHDR and CDR2 SFDVKD. V lost 3 bases to trimming and J lost 5 bases; unmatched junction nucleotides: 7. The CDR3 coding sequence is TGTGCCACCAGTGATCCCGGACAGGGCGAGACTGAAGCTTTCTTT. It translates to CATSDPGQGETEAFF.

This clone was counted only a few times. The chain has TRBV3-1 (or the pseudogene TRBV3-2) and TRBJ2-7; TRBD1 matches 8 bases. CDR1 and CDR2 from the germline V gene are LGHDT and YNNKEL (reference sequence). CDR3 size: 16 residues. Losses at the gene ends were 4 bases for V and 9 bases for J; bases not matched to a gene: 17. The CDR3 nucleotides are TGTGCCAGCAGCCCTTCGGCAGGGGGCCCCAAAATAGGGCAGTACTTC. This translates into CASSPSAGGPKIGQYF.

The chain recombines TRBV7-3 with TRBJ2-5; 10 bases match TRBD2. Trimming at V came to 6 bases and at J to 2 bases, leaving 15 bases not matched to a gene. CDR3 length: 18 residues. CDR1 and CDR2 from the germline V gene are SGHTA and FQGTGA. CDR3 in DNA: TGTGCCAGCAGGCCAGGAATCTTAGCGGGAGGCTCACAAGAGACCCAGTACTTC. Its protein is CASRPGILAGGSQETQYF.

The rearrangement links TRBV5-3 to TRBJ1-1, with TRBD1 identical over 7 bases. TRBV5-3 is sorted into the ORF group, with uncertain function. CDR3 size: 16 residues. V shed 3 bases, J shed 0 bases, and the junction held 8 bases outside the gene matches. This CDR3 reads CARSWTNRGMNTEAFF. For the CDR3, the DNA is TGTGCCAGAAGCTGGACAAACAGGGGAATGAACACTGAAGCTTTCTTT.

This sequence joins TRBV20-1 and TRBJ2-7, with TRBD1 identical over 8 bases. CDR1 is DFQATT, CDR2 SNEGSKA, per germline (reference sequence). This CDR3 is built from 12 residues. The V gene end was trimmed by 3 bases and the J gene end by 7 bases; junction bases not matched to a gene: 5. The CDR3 coding sequence is TGCAGTGCTAGTAGAACAGGGGGGGAGCAGTACTTC. Protein product: CSASRTGGEQYF.

The J gene is TRBJ1-3, the V gene TRBV19, with 9 bases that match TRBD1. The CDR3 length is 16 residues. V was pared by 7 bases and J by 3 bases, with 10 bases of the junction left unmatched. The germline gives CDR1 LNHDA, CDR2 SQIVND (reference sequence). This CDR3 is CASTGTGQGDGNTIYF. The CDR3 DNA is TGTGCCAGTACGGGTACGGGACAGGGTGATGGAAACACCATATATTTT.

The CDR3 is CASSLKTGASTDTQYF. Here the CDR3 DNA reads TGCGCCAGCAGCCTAAAGACTGGGGCTAGCACAGATACGCAGTATTTT. The rearrangement joins TRBV4-1 to TRBJ2-3; maybe TRBD1 (5 bases). Germline assignment: CDR1 MGHRA and CDR2 YSYEKL. Trimming took 4 bases from V and 0 from J, leaving 14 bases between them. The CDR3 is 16 amino acids.

The chain joins TRBV28 to TRBJ2-3, with a weak D call TRBD2 (6 bases). Germline V CDR1 and CDR2: MDHEN, SYDVKM. CDR3 length: 18 residues. Deletions cut 3 bases from V and 2 bases from J, with 21 bases between. The CDR3 here is CASSFVADGSGSTDTQYF. The CDR3 bases are TGTGCCAGCAGTTTTGTTGCGGACGGGAGCGGATCCACAGATACGCAGTATTTT.